Shown below are 5 T cell receptor beta chains from a single sample sequenced in a study of blood T cell repertoires in COVID-19. Data came from immunoSEQ multiplex PCR; TCRdb stores just in-frame clones and leaves some out. The sample contains more than 350,000 clones, approximately 89% of which appear only once. Source material: peripheral blood. The receptors here all came from a woman in her 30s with COVID-19, enrolled during active disease.

This chain connects TRBV25-1 to TRBJ2-1; 8 nucleotides agree with TRBD2. The CDR3 sequence is 12 residues long. Germline V CDR1 and CDR2: MGHDK, SYGVNS. J was trimmed by 12 bases and V by 4 bases; bases with no gene match: 5. The chain's CDR3 is CASSAGGGVQFF. The CDR3 nucleotides read TGTGCCAGCAGTGCCGGGGGGGGTGTGCAGTTCTTC.

This clone was counted between two and nine times. The chain links TRBV7-2 to TRBJ2-2, with TRBD2 matching 7 bases. The V and J ends lost 3 bases and 3 bases, in that order; junction bases with no gene match: 10. In germline, CDR1 is SGHTA, CDR2 FQGNSA. The CDR3 totals 17 residues. The CDR3 bases are TGTGCCAGCAGCTTTTCAGCGGCGGGAGTCCACACCGGGGAGCTGTTTTTT. The encoded protein is CASSFSAAGVHTGELFF.

This clone was observed a single time. The V gene is TRBV24-1, the J gene TRBJ2-2; 9 nucleotides agree with TRBD2. Germline V gene lookup returns CDR1 KGHDR and CDR2 SFDVKD. The CDR3 consists of 18 residues. Trimming took 1 base from V and 2 from J; bases not matched to a gene: 7. CDR3 coding DNA: TGTGCCACCAGTGATTTTACGACTAGCGGACTCAACACCGGGGAGCTGTTTTTT. This sequence encodes CATSDFTTSGLNTGELFF.

The chain has TRBV4-3 and TRBJ2-1; D possibly corresponds to TRBD1 (5 bases). This CDR3 contains 15 residues. The V and J ends lost 6 bases and 0 bases respectively, with 12 bases between them. Germline-derived CDR1 and CDR2 are LGHNA and YSLEER. The CDR3 nucleotides are TGCGCCAGCAGTCGGTTAAGGGGCTCCTACAATGAGCAGTTCTTC. Its protein product is CASSRLRGSYNEQFF.

This chain connects TRBV4-3 to TRBJ2-4, with 12 bases lining up with TRBD2. This CDR3 has 15 residues. J was trimmed by 4 bases and V by 4 bases; bases with no gene match: 2. Germline V lookup: CDR1 LGHNA, CDR2 YSLEER. The CDR3 DNA follows: TGCGCCAGCAGCCTGCTAGCGGGAGGGAAAAACATTCAGTACTTC. This gives the protein CASSLLAGGKNIQYF.